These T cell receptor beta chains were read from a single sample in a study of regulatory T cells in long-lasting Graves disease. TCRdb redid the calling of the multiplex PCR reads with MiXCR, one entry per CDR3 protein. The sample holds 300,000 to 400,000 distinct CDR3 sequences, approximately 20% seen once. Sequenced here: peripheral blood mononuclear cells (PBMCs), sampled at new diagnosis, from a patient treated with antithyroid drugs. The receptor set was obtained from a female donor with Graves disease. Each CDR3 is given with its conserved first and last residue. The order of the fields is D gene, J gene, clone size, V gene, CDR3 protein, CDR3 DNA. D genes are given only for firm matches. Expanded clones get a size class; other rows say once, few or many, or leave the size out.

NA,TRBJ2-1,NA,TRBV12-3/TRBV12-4,CASSLSQVEYF,TGTGCCAGCAGTTTATCTCAGGTGGAGTACTTC
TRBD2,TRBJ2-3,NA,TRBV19,CASSTLAGVPDTQYF,TGTGCCAGTAGTACCTTAGCGGGAGTCCCAGATACGCAGTATTTT
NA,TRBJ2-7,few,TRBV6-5,CASSYSAARSYEQYF,TGTGCCAGCAGTTACTCGGCAGCTAGGTCCTACGAGCAGTACTTC
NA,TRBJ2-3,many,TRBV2,CASSDLFSDTQYF,TGTGCCAGCAGTGATCTGTTTAGCGATACGCAGTATTTT
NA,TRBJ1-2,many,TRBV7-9,CASSLGSGGPNYGYTF,TGCGCCAGCAGCCTTGGATCTGGGGGTCCAAACTATGGCTACACCTTC
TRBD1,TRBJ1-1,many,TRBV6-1,CASTPRGGEGKAFF,TGTGCCAGCACCCCCCGAGGGGGCGAGGGGAAAGCTTTCTTT
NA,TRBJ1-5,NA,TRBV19,CASRPSGHYNQPQHF,TGTGCCAGTAGACCCTCGGGACACTATAATCAGCCCCAGCATTTT
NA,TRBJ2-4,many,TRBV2,CASSEGGTKNIQYF,TGTGCCAGCAGTGAGGGCGGGACCAAAAACATTCAGTACTTC
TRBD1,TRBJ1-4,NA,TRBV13,CASSLRGGRNEKLVF,TGTGCCAGCAGCCTCCGAGGGGGCCGGAATGAAAAACTGGTTTTT
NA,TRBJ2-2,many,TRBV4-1,CASSRAYGTGELFF,TGCGCCAGCAGCCGGGCTTATGGCACCGGGGAGCTGTTTTTT
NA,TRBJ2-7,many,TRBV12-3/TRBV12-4,CASSFQGRSYEQYF,TGTGCCAGCAGTTTCCAGGGTAGGTCCTACGAGCAGTACTTC
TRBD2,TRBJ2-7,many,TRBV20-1,CSAARQREGPYEQYF,TGCAGTGCTGCCCGTCAGCGGGAGGGCCCCTACGAGCAGTACTTC
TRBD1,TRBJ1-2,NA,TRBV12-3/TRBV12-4,CASSRSSGGADYGYTF,TGTGCCAGCAGTCGCTCCTCAGGGGGCGCGGACTATGGCTACACCTTC
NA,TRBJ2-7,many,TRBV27,CASSSPSAASYEQYF,TGTGCCAGCAGTTCCCCCTCTGCAGCTTCCTACGAGCAGTACTTC
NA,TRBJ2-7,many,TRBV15,CATSVEGTFRGQYF,TGTGCCACCAGCGTAGAGGGGACATTTCGAGGGCAGTACTTC
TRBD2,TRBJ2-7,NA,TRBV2,CASSVVLAEYEQYF,TGTGCCAGCAGTGTGGTACTAGCGGAATACGAGCAGTACTTC
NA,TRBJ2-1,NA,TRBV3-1,CASSQDKASYNEQFF,TGTGCCAGCAGCCAAGATAAGGCCTCCTACAATGAGCAGTTCTTC
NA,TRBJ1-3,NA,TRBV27,CASSFLGTSSGNTIYF,TGTGCCAGCAGTTTTTTGGGCACCAGCTCTGGAAACACCATATATTTT
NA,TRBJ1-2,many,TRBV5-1,CASSLQDGDGYTF,TGCGCCAGCAGCTTGCAGGATGGCGATGGCTACACCTTC
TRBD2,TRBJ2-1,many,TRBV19,CASSIRLARTSGSYEQFF,TGTGCCAGTAGTATTCGGTTGGCCCGGACTAGCGGGAGTTATGAGCAGTTCTTC
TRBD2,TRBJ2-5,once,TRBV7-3,CASSYSGGALETQYF,TGTGCCAGCAGCTATAGCGGGGGGGCCCTAGAGACCCAGTACTTC
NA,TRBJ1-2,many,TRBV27,CASSSPPGSGYTF,TGTGCCAGCAGTTCCCCCCCAGGGTCCGGCTACACCTTC
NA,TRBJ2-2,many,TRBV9,CASSVDLTGELFF,TGTGCCAGCAGCGTAGACCTCACCGGGGAGCTGTTTTTT
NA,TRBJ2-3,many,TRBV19,CASKEEWTDTQYF,TGTGCCAGTAAAGAGGAGTGGACAGATACGCAGTATTTT
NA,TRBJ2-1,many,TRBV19,CASSIVSGPNNEQFF,TGTGCCAGTAGTATAGTAAGCGGGCCCAACAATGAGCAGTTCTTC
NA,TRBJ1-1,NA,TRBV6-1,CASEVLVTEAFF,TGTGCCAGCGAGGTGTTAGTCACTGAAGCTTTCTTT
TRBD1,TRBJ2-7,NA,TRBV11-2,CASNGQGTNYEQYF,TGTGCCAGCAACGGACAGGGGACCAACTACGAGCAGTACTTC
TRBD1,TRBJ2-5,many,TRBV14,CASSQGVGGGKTQYF,TGTGCCAGCAGCCAAGGTGTAGGGGGCGGAAAGACCCAGTACTTC
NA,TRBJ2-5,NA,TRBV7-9,CASSGRIGGQETQYF,TGTGCCAGCAGCGGTAGAATTGGCGGCCAAGAGACCCAGTACTTC
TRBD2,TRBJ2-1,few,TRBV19,CASSIRGPGTRGNYEQFF,TGTGCCAGTAGTATCCGAGGTCCCGGGACTAGGGGGAATTACGAGCAGTTCTTC
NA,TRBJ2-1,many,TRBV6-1,CASSLTGDNEQFF,TGTGCCAGCAGTCTAACAGGCGACAATGAGCAGTTCTTC
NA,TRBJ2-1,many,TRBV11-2,CASGRVSSYNEQFF,TGTGCCAGCGGTCGGGTCTCCTCCTACAATGAGCAGTTCTTC
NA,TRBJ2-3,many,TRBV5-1,CASSLDPAGTDTQYF,TGTGCCAGCAGCTTAGACCCGGCAGGCACAGATACGCAGTATTTT